The clone carrying this TCR beta chain showed up just a few times. Its antigen is not known. This sample was included in a study of CD8 T cells in ankylosing spondylitis. Study-level results: Clones tied to disease were said to be significantly enriched in matched ankylosing spondylitis synovial fluid. A motif in TCR beta, a set of several highly homologous variants, appeared characteristic of ankylosing spondylitis blood. Past studies reported some motif variants in reactive arthritis synovial fluid and blood. The disease-linked clones had a CD8+ phenotype and low blood frequencies.

Quantitative 5'-RACE with molecular barcodes generated TCR beta libraries. MiXCR, applied by TCRdb to the 5' RACE reads, yields one record per CDR3 protein. Among about 390,000 distinct CDR3 sequences, around 22% were seen once, and the ten largest hold roughly 16%. Germline V gives CDR1 LNHNV, CDR2 YYDKDF (reference sequence). Trimming pared 0 bases from V and 3 bases from J, leaving 12 bases between. The CDR3 is made up of 16 amino acids. J is TRBJ2-1 and V is TRBV15; D is uncertain. The clonotype originates from a male donor with ankylosing spondylitis. Material for sequencing was blood, either unsorted or a sorted T cell fraction (not recorded which). CDR3: CATSRELERLYNEQFF. For the CDR3, the DNA is TGTGCCACCAGCAGAGAATTAGAGAGGCTCTACAATGAGCAGTTCTTC.